The rows below give T cell receptor beta chains drawn from one sample of a study of blood T cells in healthy people across ages. TCRdb called the 5' RACE reads again in MiXCR, with one record for every CDR3 protein. This repertoire shows around 800,000 distinct CDR3 sequences, less than 70% found once; its top ten account for about two fifths. The sequencing sample was made of blood. The receptors were sampled from a man at least 80 years old in good health. The CDR3 runs from the conserved cysteine through the conserved F or W. A D gene is named only where the DNA matches it firmly. The size of a clone is reported for some rows only, either as once, few or many, or as a class for expanded clones.

j_call v_call clone_size d_call cdr3_aa cdr3_nt
TRBJ2-5 TRBV4-2 few TRBD1 CASSQVGGQGVQETQYF TGTGCCAGCAGCCAAGTCGGCGGACAGGGGGTCCAAGAGACCCAGTACTTC
TRBJ1-5 TRBV20-1 - TRBD1 CSASAGQGATGQPQHF TGCAGTGCTAGTGCGGGACAGGGGGCCACCGGTCAGCCCCAGCATTTT
TRBJ2-1 TRBV30 many - CAWSKSEIEQFF TGTGCCTGGAGTAAAAGTGAGATCGAGCAGTTCTTC
TRBJ2-7 TRBV7-2 - - CASSPVSGCEQYF TGTGCCAGCAGCCCCGTTTCGGGGTGCGAGCAGTACTTC
TRBJ2-1 TRBV7-9 - - CASSLRTQGLAEDEQFF TGTGCCAGCAGCTTACGGACACAGGGATTAGCGGAGGATGAGCAGTTCTTC
TRBJ2-7 TRBV10-3 few TRBD1 CAIKPGQGAYEQYF TGTGCCATAAAACCGGGACAGGGGGCTTACGAGCAGTACTTC
TRBJ2-5 TRBV6-2/TRBV6-3 few - CASSYGKTQYF TGTGCCAGCAGTTATGGGAAGACCCAGTACTTC
TRBJ2-6 TRBV2 - - CASRALRTSGANVLTF TGTGCCAGCAGAGCTCTGAGGACCTCTGGGGCCAACGTCCTGACTTTC
TRBJ1-5 TRBV2 - - CVSNADRLAGQPQHF TGTGTCAGCAACGCTGACAGGCTCGCTGGCCAGCCCCAGCATTTT
TRBJ2-1 TRBV5-1 few - CASSLVPVDRYNEQFF TGCGCCAGCAGCTTGGTTCCGGTAGACCGGTACAATGAGCAGTTCTTC
TRBJ2-1 TRBV7-6 - - CASSATPDNEQFF TGTGCCAGCAGCGCTACTCCCGACAATGAGCAGTTCTTC
TRBJ2-3 TRBV12-3/TRBV12-4 - TRBD2 CASSMPAGGADTQYF TGTGCCAGCAGCATGCCAGCGGGAGGCGCAGATACGCAGTATTTT
TRBJ1-4 TRBV15 - TRBD1 CAIKGTGVEKLFF TGTGCCATAAAGGGGACAGGGGTAGAAAAACTGTTTTTT
TRBJ1-2 TRBV7-2 - - CASTDGGGGFGYTF TGTGCCAGCACCGACGGAGGGGGGGGTTTTGGCTACACCTTC
TRBJ2-3 TRBV20-1 once - CSARETPADTQYF TGCAGTGCTAGAGAGACCCCGGCAGATACGCAGTATTTT
TRBJ2-7 TRBV27 - - CASRLRGEQYF TGTGCCAGCAGACTCCGAGGAGAGCAGTACTTC
TRBJ2-4 TRBV12-3/TRBV12-4 - - CASSRTTGKNIQYF TGTGCCAGCAGTCGGACGACGGGCAAAAACATTCAGTACTTC
TRBJ1-4 TRBV7-9 many - CASSLQGVQEKLFF TGTGCCAGCAGTTTACAGGGTGTTCAGGAAAAACTGTTTTTT
TRBJ1-1 TRBV28 - - CASRMTGNTEAFF TGTGCCAGCAGGATGACAGGGAACACTGAAGCTTTCTTT
TRBJ2-1 TRBV25-1 - - CASAKGGNEQFF TGTGCCAGCGCCAAAGGGGGGAATGAGCAGTTCTTC
TRBJ1-1 TRBV12-3/TRBV12-4 - TRBD1 CASSFQGAVNTEAFF TGTGCCAGCAGTTTTCAGGGGGCGGTGAACACTGAAGCTTTCTTT
TRBJ2-5 TRBV3-1 - TRBD1 CASSHADRGQYF TGTGCCAGCAGCCACGCCGACAGGGGGCAGTACTTC
TRBJ2-4 TRBV7-3 - TRBD2 CASSLRGTGRADKQYF TGTGCCAGCAGCTTAAGGGGGACCGGGAGGGCGGACAAGCAGTACTTC
TRBJ1-2 TRBV7-9 - - CASSLEFGGYTF TGTGCCAGCAGCTTAGAGTTTGGCGGCTACACCTTC
TRBJ2-5 TRBV6-2/TRBV6-3 few - CASNLRRQGRQETQYF TGTGCCAGCAATCTCCGGCGGCAGGGCCGGCAAGAGACCCAGTACTTC
TRBJ2-4 TRBV20-1 - TRBD2 CSARDLLGEGLNGIQYF TGCAGTGCTAGAGATCTTTTGGGGGAGGGCCTTAATGGCATTCAGTACTTC
TRBJ2-3 TRBV29-1 - - CSVGLVDTQYF TGCAGCGTTGGGTTGGTAGATACGCAGTATTTT
TRBJ2-7 TRBV28 - TRBD2 CASSFPNRLAGQGEQYF TGTGCCAGCAGTTTCCCTAACCGACTAGCGGGACAAGGCGAGCAGTACTTC
TRBJ2-5 TRBV15 - - CATSSGRDFYQETQYF TGTGCCACCAGCAGCGGCAGGGATTTTTACCAAGAGACCCAGTACTTC
TRBJ2-5 TRBV3-1 - - CASSQETWGETQYF TGTGCCAGCAGCCAAGAGACCTGGGGGGAGACCCAGTACTTC
TRBJ1-2 TRBV29-1 - TRBD1 CSVARDSYGYTF TGCAGCGTTGCTAGGGACAGCTATGGCTACACCTTC
TRBJ1-2 TRBV25-1 - - CASSESGRGYTF TGTGCCAGCAGTGAATCCGGCAGGGGCTACACCTTC
TRBJ2-1 TRBV29-1 - - CSVGEREQFF TGCAGCGTTGGGGAGCGCGAGCAGTTCTTC
TRBJ2-1 TRBV6-6 once - CASSYQIREQFF TGTGCCAGCAGTTACCAAATACGGGAGCAGTTCTTC
TRBJ2-7 TRBV20-1 - - CSALRSGGAYEQYF TGCAGTGCTCTTCGAAGTGGAGGGGCCTACGAGCAGTACTTC
TRBJ2-7 TRBV20-1 few - CSARDPAGYEQYF TGCAGTGCTAGAGATCCAGCGGGCTACGAGCAGTACTTC
TRBJ2-1 TRBV3-1 few - CASSLRGGVRLNEQFF TGTGCCAGCAGCCTCCGGGGTGGGGTTAGGTTAAATGAGCAGTTCTTC
TRBJ1-3 TRBV20-1 - - CSARASYSPGPTIMGNTIYF TGCAGTGCTAGAGCATCCTACTCGCCGGGACCCACCATTATGGGAAACACCATATATTTT
TRBJ2-2 TRBV10-3 - - CAISLTSRTYTGELFF TGTGCCATCAGCTTGACTAGTAGGACCTACACCGGGGAGCTGTTTTTT
TRBJ2-4 TRBV11-1 - - CASSLSPAKNIQYF TGTGCCAGCAGCTTAAGCCCCGCCAAAAACATTCAGTACTTC
TRBJ2-7 TRBV12-3/TRBV12-4 - - CASSRAGGVGEQYF TGTGCCAGCAGCCGTGCCGGGGGAGTGGGCGAGCAGTACTTC
TRBJ2-1 TRBV7-2 - TRBD2 CASSPGLVYNEQFF TGTGCCAGCAGTCCGGGACTAGTCTACAATGAGCAGTTCTTC
TRBJ2-7 TRBV24-1 - - CATPWERYEQYF TGTGCCACCCCATGGGAGCGCTACGAGCAGTACTTC
TRBJ2-4 TRBV7-2 many - CASSLEGSGPKNIQYF TGTGCCAGCAGCTTAGAGGGTAGCGGCCCCAAAAACATTCAGTACTTC
TRBJ2-4 TRBV12-3/TRBV12-4 few - CASSLNQNIQYF TGTGCCAGCAGTTTAAACCAAAACATTCAGTACTTC
TRBJ2-1 TRBV9 - TRBD2 CASSKGTSGAGPEQFF TGTGCCAGCAGCAAAGGGACTAGCGGGGCCGGCCCTGAGCAGTTCTTC
TRBJ2-2 TRBV12-3/TRBV12-4 once - CASSFGLSGELFF TGTGCCAGCAGTTTCGGTCTATCCGGGGAGCTGTTTTTT
TRBJ2-5 TRBV2 - - CASRASQETQYF TGTGCCAGCAGAGCTAGCCAAGAGACCCAGTACTTC
TRBJ2-5 TRBV7-9 - TRBD1 CASSSRDRAYNGQYF TGTGCCAGCAGCTCCCGGGACAGGGCCTACAATGGGCAGTACTTC
TRBJ1-1 TRBV20-1 - - CSARSTLGGGSGTEAFF TGCAGTGCTAGATCCACTCTTGGTGGGGGCAGTGGGACTGAAGCTTTCTTT
TRBJ2-5 TRBV2 - - CASSSGEKETQYF TGTGCCAGCAGTTCGGGGGAGAAAGAGACCCAGTACTTC